This TCR beta chain was found in a study of OX40 agonist ivuxolimab in advanced cancers. At the level of the whole study: Ivuxolimab was an agonistic, fully human IgG2 monoclonal antibody directed against OX40 (CD134), a costimulatory receptor. Intravenous ivuxolimab was administered to patients every 2 weeks at six dose levels: 0.01, 0.1, 0.3, 1.5, 3 and 10 mg/kg. Of the 50 or so patients in dose escalation, some 20 had hepatocellular carcinoma, about 15 had melanoma, 9 had renal cell carcinoma and 9 had head and neck cancer. In the dose-escalation cohort, 82.7% of patients were male, and the mean age was around 60 years, with a range of roughly 20 to 85. Patients were allowed to have had prior anti-PD-1, anti-PD-L1 or anti-CTLA-4 therapy, and 30% to 50% of the dose-escalation patients had previously received checkpoint inhibitors. Partial responses were achieved by three dose-escalation patients, of whom one had hepatocellular carcinoma and two had cutaneous melanoma. Peripheral TCRbeta sequencing was intended to test whether TCR sequence diversity was altered and clonal T-cell expansion was caused by ivuxolimab. The paper covers the monotherapy dose-escalation part of the phase I ivuxolimab trial, which included N of about 50 patients. Points the paper makes about the study in general: Low levels of normalized T-cell clonal expansion were also shown by some nonresponding patients. In partial responders in the 0.1-3.0 mg/kg groups, normalized peripheral clonal expansion was found to be among the lowest, especially among CD8+ T cells. Clonal expansion of both CD4+ and CD8+ blood T cells was observed from baseline to week 6 at doses 0.1 to 3.0 mg/kg. After ivuxolimab, more expanded clones were found on average in CD8+ T cells than in CD4+ T cells. Antigen specificity was not determined for the clonally expanded peripheral T cells.

Trimming accounts for 2 bases at V and 6 bases at J, while the number of junction bases matched to no gene is 4. CDR1 and CDR2 were assigned from the germline V gene as MNHEY and SVGAGI. The CDR3 spans 14 residues, from the cysteine through the phenylalanine. Only the CDR3 DNA stays, 42 bases, in frame from base 1. The trial excluded patients who had a history of autoimmune disease or who were on systemic immunosuppression. Peripheral blood for TCR sequencing was collected from all dose cohorts at baseline, on cycle 4 day 1, and on cycle 7 day 1. Samples came from an open-label, multicenter, first-in-human phase I dose-escalation trial of ivuxolimab. Adults with locally advanced or metastatic melanoma, renal cell, hepatocellular, or head and neck squamous cell carcinoma were enrolled in the trial. CD4+ and CD8+ T cells were sorted separately from peripheral blood before TCR sequencing. Concerning this clone itself: Its antigen is still unknown. No base-level quality is on record; no much larger clone is a single base apart.

Genomic DNA was extracted from sorted cells for sequencing of the TCRbeta CDR3 region. The immunoSEQ Assay was used for sequencing of TCRbeta CDR3 regions. This is the immuneACCESS table as TCRdb keeps it, with only in-frame sequences that have V and J called. A part of the clones is gone; compared with another copy, unresolved V genes explain less than half, and the rest is unexplained. Counted in this sample were some 73,000 clones; about 86% of them appeared once. Of the sample, 0.75% is held by the ten largest clones. The starting material was CD4+ or CD8+ T cells sorted from blood, obtained in a trial of the OX40 agonist ivuxolimab. The sequence was obtained from an adult with an advanced solid tumor such as melanoma, head and neck, liver or kidney cancer. The receptor chain draws on TRBV6-5 and TRBJ2-4; the central 7 bases match TRBD1. The CDR3 is CASSYGTAANIQYF. Here is the DNA: TGTGCCAGCAGTTACGGGACAGCGGCAAACATTCAGTACTTC.